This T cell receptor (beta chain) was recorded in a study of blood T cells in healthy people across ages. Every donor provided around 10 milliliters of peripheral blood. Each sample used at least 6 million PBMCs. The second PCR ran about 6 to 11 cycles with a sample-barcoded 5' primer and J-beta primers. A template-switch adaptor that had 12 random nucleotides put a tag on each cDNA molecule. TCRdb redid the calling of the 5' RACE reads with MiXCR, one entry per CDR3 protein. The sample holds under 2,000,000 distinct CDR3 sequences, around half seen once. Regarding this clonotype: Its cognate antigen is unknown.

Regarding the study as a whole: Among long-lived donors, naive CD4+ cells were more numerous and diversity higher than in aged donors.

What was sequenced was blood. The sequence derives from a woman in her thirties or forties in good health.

DNA of the CDR3: TGTGCCAGCAGTTTAGACGCGGGGGCGGGAGAGACCCAGTACTTC. It yields the protein CASSLDAGAGETQYF. This sequence joins TRBV12-3 or TRBV12-4 and TRBJ2-5, with D tentatively TRBD2 (7 bases). The V end was cut by 1 base, the J end by 4 bases, with 13 bases between. This CDR3 comprises 15 residues.